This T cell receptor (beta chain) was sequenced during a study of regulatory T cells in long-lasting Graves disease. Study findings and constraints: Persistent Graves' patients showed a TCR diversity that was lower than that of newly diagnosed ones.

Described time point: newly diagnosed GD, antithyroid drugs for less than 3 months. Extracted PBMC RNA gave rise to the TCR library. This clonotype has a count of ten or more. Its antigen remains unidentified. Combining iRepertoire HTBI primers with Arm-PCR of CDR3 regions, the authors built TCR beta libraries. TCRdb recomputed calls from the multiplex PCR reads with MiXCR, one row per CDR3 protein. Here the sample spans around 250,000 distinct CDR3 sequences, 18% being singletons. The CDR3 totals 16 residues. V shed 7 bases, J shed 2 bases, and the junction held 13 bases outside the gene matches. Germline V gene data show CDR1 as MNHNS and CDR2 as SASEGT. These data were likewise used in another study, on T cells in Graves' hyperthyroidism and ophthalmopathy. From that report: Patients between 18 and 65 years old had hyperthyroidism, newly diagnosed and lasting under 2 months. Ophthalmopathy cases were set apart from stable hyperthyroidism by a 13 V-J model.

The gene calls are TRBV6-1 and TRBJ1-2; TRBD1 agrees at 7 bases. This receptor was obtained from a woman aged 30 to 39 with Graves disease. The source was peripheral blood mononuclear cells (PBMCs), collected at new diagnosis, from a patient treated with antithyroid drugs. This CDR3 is CASTLRRTGSNYGYTF. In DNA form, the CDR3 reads TGTGCCAGCACCTTGCGCAGGACAGGTAGCAACTATGGCTACACCTTC.